These 7 T cell receptor beta chains share one sample of origin, sequenced in a study of shared clonotypes between healthy human individuals. Profiling relied on immunoSEQ multiplex PCR, and the TCRdb table lists in-frame clones only, not all of them. The table shows around 340,000 clones, with less than 75% occurring only once. The material sequenced was memory CD4+ T cells sorted from blood. Subset denoted: CD45RA-negative fraction. These receptor sequences come from a man younger than 45 in good health.

A note on this clone: The junction departs from germline at one end; a sequencing error may be responsible. The chain uses TRBV6-1 and TRBJ2-2; D might be TRBD1 (6 bases). The CDR3 has 16 amino acids. Germline lookup yields CDR1 MNHNS and CDR2 SASEGT. CDR3 in amino acids: CASSETARGNAGELFF. CDR3 sequence (DNA): TGTGCCAGCAGTGAAACAGCAAGGGGGAACGCCGGGGAGCTGTTTTTT.

The chain combines TRBV11-2 with TRBJ2-7, with D uncertain. Trimming stripped 8 bases from V and 4 bases from J, with 6 bases between. From germline, CDR1 is SGHAT and CDR2 FQNNGV. The CDR3 is made up of 10 amino acids. The DNA for the CDR3 is TGTGCCAGCGGATCTTACGAGCAGTACTTC. Translating it yields CASGSYEQYF.

This clone was seen more than once but under ten times. The CDR3 protein is CASSLHKNTEAFF. The CDR3 bases are TGTGCCAGCTCACTACACAAGAACACTGAAGCTTTCTTT. The chain combines TRBV18 with TRBJ1-1; the D is unclear. In germline, CDR1 is KGHSH, CDR2 LQKENI. The CDR3 runs 13 residues. V lost 4 bases and J 1 base, leaving 7 bases between the germline ends.

With respect to this clone: The same CDR3 can be traced to other DNA sequences in this sample. The rearrangement uses TRBV5-1 and TRBJ1-4; 10 bases align to TRBD1. The germline gives CDR1 SGHRS, CDR2 YFSETQ. Trimming removed 4 bases from V and 5 bases from J; junction bases left unmatched: 2. The CDR3 loop spans 14 amino acids. The CDR3 DNA sequence: TGCGCCAGCAGCCAGGGACAGGGGAATGAAAAACTGTTTTTT. It translates to CASSQGQGNEKLFF. The variable domain in full, with the rest retrieved from reference TRBV5-1 and TRBJ1-4, is KAGVTQTPRYLIKTRGQQVTLSCSPISGHRSVSWYQQTPGQGLQFLFEYFSETQRNKGNFPGRFSGRQFSNSRSEMNVSTLELGDSALYLCASSQGQGNEKLFFGSGTQLSVL.

This chain connects TRBV4-1 to TRBJ2-2; D not resolved. Germline V lookup: CDR1 MGHRA, CDR2 YSYEKL. The CDR3 sequence is 19 residues long. V lost 1 base and J 0 bases, leaving 18 bases between the germline ends. CDR3 protein: CASSQATSRANANTGELFF. The CDR3 bases are TGCGCCAGCAGCCAAGCGACCTCAAGGGCGAACGCGAACACCGGGGAGCTGTTTTTT.

The DNA of the CDR3 is TGTGCCAGCAGCCCCCGGACAGATGATGAAGCTTTCTTT. This translates into CASSPRTDDEAFF. The chain joins TRBV7-9 to TRBJ1-1, with D maybe TRBD1 (6 bases). The V gene's germline CDR1 is SEHNR and CDR2 FQNEAQ (reference sequence). The ends were cut back, 5 bases at V and 7 bases at J, with 14 bases in the middle. This CDR3 region has 13 residues. Using reference TRBV7-9 and TRBJ1-1 for the parts outside the CDR3, the full variable domain is DTGVSQNPRHKITKRGQNVTFRCDPISEHNRLYWYRQTLGQGPEFLTYFQNEAQLEKSRLLSDRFSAERPKGSFSTLEIQRTEQGDSAMYLCASSPRTDDEAFFGQGTRLTVV.

This chain links TRBV30 with TRBJ1-5, with 9 bases that match TRBD1. Per the germline V gene, CDR1 is GTSNPN and CDR2 is SVGIG (reference sequence). V was clipped by 3 bases and J by 7 bases; unmatched bases: 7. The CDR3 covers 14 residues. For the CDR3, the DNA is TGTGCCTGGAGGGAGACAGGGGGACAGCAGCCCCAGCATTTT. Residues: CAWRETGGQQPQHF.